This note documents a single T cell receptor beta chain sequence. This sample stems from a study of shared clonotypes between healthy human individuals. Assay used: immunoSEQ multiplex PCR; TCRdb lists only in-frame clones, some missing. Of about 2.2 million clones in the sample, about 94% were seen once. Naive CD8 cells comprised CD45RO-negative, CCR7-positively selected cells, excluding terminally differentiated effector memory CD45RA+ cells. The sequenced sample was naive CD8+ T cells from PBMCs. The source of this sequence is a man aged 18 to 30 in good health. Some clones in this sample may be carry-over from other donors' samples.

The CDR3 DNA sequence: TGTGCCAGCAGCTTTCTTCAACCCAGGCGGAACACTGAAGCTTTCTTT. Its translation is CASSFLQPRRNTEAFF. The chain couples TRBV5-8 to TRBJ1-1; no definite D call. Trimming pared 2 bases from V and 1 base from J, leaving 15 bases between. Germline CDR1 reads SGHTS; CDR2 reads YDEGEE. The CDR3 loop spans 16 amino acids.